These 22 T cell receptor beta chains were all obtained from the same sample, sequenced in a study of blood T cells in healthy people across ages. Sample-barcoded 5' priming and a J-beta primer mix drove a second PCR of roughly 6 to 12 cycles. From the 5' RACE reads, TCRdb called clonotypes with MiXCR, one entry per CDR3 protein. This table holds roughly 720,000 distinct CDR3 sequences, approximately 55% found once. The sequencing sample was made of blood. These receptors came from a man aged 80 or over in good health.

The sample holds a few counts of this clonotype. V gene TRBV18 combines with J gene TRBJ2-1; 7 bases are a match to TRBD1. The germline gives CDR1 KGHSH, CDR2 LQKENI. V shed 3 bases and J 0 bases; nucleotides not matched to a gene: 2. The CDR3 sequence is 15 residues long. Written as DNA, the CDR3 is TGTGCCAGCTCACCGACAGGGTTCTCCTACAATGAGCAGTTCTTC. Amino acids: CASSPTGFSYNEQFF.

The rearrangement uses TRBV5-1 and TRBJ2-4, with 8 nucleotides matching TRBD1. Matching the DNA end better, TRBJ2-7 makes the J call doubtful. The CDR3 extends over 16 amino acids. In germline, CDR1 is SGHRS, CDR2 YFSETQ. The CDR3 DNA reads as TGCGCCAACAGTCCGGGACAGGTCCTCAGAACCTACGAGCAGTACTTC. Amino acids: CANSPGQVLRTYEQYF.

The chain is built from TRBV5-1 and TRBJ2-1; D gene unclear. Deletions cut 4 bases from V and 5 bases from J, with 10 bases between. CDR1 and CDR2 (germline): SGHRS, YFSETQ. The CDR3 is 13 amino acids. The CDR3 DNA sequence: TGCGCCAGCAGCAGAGGATCAAACAATGAGCAGTTCTTC. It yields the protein CASSRGSNNEQFF.

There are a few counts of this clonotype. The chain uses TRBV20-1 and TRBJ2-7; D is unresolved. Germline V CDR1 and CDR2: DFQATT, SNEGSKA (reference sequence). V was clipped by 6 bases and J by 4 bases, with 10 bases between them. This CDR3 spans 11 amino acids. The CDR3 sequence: CSAGAQYEQYF. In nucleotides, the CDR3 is TGCAGTGCCGGAGCACAATACGAGCAGTACTTC.

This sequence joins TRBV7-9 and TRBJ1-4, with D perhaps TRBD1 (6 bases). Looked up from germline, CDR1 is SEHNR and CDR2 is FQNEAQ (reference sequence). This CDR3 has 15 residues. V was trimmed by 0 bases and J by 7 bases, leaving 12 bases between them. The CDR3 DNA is TGTGCCAGCAGCTTAGCGGACAGAAGGGGTGAAAAACTGTTTTTT. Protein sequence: CASSLADRRGEKLFF.

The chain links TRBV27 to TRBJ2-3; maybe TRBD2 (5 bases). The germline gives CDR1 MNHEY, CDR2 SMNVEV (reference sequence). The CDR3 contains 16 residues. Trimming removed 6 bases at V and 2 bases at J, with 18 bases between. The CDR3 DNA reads TGTGCCAGCAGCCGACGGGAAGCGTCAATCACAGATACGCAGTATTTT. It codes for CASSRREASITDTQYF.

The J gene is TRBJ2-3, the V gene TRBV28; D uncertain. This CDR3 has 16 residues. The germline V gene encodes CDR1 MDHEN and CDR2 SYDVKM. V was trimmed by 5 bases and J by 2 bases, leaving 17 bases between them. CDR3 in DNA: TGTGCCAGCAGTCATGACCCCACTTGGAACACAGATACGCAGTATTTT. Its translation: CASSHDPTWNTDTQYF.

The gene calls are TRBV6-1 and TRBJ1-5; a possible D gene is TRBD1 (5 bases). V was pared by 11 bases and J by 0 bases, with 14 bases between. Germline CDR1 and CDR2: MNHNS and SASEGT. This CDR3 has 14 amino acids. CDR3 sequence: CAATVRDSNQPQHF. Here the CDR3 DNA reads TGTGCCGCAACCGTCAGGGATAGCAATCAGCCCCAGCATTTT.

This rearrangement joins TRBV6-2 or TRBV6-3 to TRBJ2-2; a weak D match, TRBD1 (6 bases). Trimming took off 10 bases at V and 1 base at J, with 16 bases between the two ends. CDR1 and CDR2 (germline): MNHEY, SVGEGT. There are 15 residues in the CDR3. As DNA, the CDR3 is TGTGCCACCCAGCCTTGGACAGAGAACACCGGGGAGCTGTTTTTT. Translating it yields CATQPWTENTGELFF.

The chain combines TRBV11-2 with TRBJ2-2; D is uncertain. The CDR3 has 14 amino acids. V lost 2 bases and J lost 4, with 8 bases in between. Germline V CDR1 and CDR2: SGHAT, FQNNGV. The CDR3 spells CASSLRQSTGELFF. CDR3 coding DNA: TGTGCCAGCAGCTTACGGCAGTCCACCGGGGAGCTGTTTTTT. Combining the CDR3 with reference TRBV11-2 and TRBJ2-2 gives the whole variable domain EAGVAQSPRYKIIEKRQSVAFWCNPISGHATLYWYQQILGQGPKLLIQFQNNGVVDDSQLPKDRFSAERLKGVDSTLKIQPAKLEDSAVYLCASSLRQSTGELFFGEGSRLTVL.

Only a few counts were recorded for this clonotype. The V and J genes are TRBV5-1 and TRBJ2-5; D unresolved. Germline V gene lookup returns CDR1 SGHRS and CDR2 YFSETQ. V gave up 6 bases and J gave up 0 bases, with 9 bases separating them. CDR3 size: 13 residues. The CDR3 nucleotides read TGCGCCAGCAATGTCGGACACCAAGAGACCCAGTACTTC. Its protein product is CASNVGHQETQYF.

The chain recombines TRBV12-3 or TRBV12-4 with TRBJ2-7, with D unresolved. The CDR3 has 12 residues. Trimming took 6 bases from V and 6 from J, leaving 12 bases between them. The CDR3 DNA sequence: TGTGCCAGCAGGCCTGAATTCGGCGAGCAGTACTTC. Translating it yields CASRPEFGEQYF.

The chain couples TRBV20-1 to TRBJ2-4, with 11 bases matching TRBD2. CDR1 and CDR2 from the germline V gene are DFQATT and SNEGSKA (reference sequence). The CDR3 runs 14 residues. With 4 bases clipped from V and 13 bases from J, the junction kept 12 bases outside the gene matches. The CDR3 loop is CSATLAGAPREQYF. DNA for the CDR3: TGCAGTGCTACACTAGCGGGAGCCCCCAGGGAGCAGTACTTC.

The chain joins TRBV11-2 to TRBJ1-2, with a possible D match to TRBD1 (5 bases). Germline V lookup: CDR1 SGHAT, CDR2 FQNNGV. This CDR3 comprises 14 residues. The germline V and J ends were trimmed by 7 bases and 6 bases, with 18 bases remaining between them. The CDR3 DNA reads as TGTGCCAGCAAACGGATAAGGGACGAGGATGGCTACACCTTC. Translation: CASKRIRDEDGYTF.

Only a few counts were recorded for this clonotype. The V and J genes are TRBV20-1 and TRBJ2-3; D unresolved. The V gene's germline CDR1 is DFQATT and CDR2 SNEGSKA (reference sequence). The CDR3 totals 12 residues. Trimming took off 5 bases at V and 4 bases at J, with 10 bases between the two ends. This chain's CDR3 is CSAARTPDTQYF. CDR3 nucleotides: TGCAGTGCTGCGAGAACCCCAGATACGCAGTATTTT.

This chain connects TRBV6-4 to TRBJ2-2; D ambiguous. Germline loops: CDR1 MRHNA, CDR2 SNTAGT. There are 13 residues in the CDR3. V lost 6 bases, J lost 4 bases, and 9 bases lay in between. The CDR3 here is CASSPRTTGELFF. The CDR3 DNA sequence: TGTGCCAGCAGCCCCCGTACCACCGGGGAGCTGTTTTTT.

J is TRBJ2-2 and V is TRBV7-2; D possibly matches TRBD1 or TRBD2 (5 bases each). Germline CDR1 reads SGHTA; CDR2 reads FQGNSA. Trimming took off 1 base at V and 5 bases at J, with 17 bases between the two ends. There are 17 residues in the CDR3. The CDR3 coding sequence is TGTGCCAGCAGCTTAGGTCCGAGGGGCAGCGAGACCGGGGAGCTGTTTTTT. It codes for CASSLGPRGSETGELFF.

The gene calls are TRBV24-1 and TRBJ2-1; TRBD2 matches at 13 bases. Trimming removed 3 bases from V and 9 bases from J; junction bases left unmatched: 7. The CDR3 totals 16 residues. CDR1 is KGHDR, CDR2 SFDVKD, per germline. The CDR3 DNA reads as TGTGCCACCAGTGATGGGACTAGCGGGATACGGTTTGAGCAGTTCTTC. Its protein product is CATSDGTSGIRFEQFF.

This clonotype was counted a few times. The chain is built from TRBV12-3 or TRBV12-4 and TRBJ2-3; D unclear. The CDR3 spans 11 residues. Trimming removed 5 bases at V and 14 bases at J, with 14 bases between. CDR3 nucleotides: TGTGCCAGCAGTCTCGTGGCATACGCGTATTTT. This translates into CASSLVAYAYF.

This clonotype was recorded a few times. The CDR3 DNA sequence: TGTGCCAGCAGCGTAGGTCTGGGAGAACCCTACGAGCAGTACTTC. Its translation is CASSVGLGEPYEQYF. This chain connects TRBV9 to TRBJ2-7, with a weak D call TRBD2 (5 bases). Trimming shortened V by 0 bases and J by 2 bases, and 12 bases separated the two germline ends. The CDR3 has 15 residues. Per germline, CDR1 SGDLS and CDR2 YYNGEE.

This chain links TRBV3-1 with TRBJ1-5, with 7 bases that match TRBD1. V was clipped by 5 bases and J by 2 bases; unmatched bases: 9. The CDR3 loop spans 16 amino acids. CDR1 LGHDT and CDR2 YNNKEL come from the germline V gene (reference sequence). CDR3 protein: CASSDRGGSGNQPQHF. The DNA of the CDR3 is TGTGCCAGCAGCGATCGAGGGGGCTCTGGCAATCAGCCCCAGCATTTT.

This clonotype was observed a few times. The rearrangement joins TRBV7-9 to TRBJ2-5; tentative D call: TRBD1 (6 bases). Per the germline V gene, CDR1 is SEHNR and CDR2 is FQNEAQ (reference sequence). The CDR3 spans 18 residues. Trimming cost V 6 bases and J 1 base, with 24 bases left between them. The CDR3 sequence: CASSLGGGARSIQETQYF. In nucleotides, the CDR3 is TGTGCCAGCAGTCTAGGGGGTGGGGCCAGGTCCATCCAAGAGACCCAGTACTTC.